This T cell receptor beta chain was identified during a study of CD8+ T cells in alopecia areata. Reverse transcription of extracted RNA yielded cDNA, which provided the sequencing template. Repertoires were generated with immunoSEQ multiplex PCR, while TCRdb's copy carries only in-frame clones and drops some. The sample consists of over 150,000 clones, approximately 60% of them appearing once. Germline V gene sequence: CDR1 GTSNPN, CDR2 SVGIG (reference sequence). V was shortened by 4 bases and J by 8 bases, with 12 bases between the two germline ends. The CDR3 is 13 residues long. Material: CD8+ T cells sorted from blood. This chain joins TRBV30 and TRBJ2-6, with a possible D match to TRBD2 (5 bases). The TCR was taken from a human donor in good health. DNA of the CDR3: TGTGCCTGGAAACTAGGAAGTTCCAACGTCCTGACTTTC. Protein sequence: CAWKLGSSNVLTF.